The rows below give T cell receptor beta chains drawn from one sample of a study of T cell repertoires in cytomegalovirus infection. TCRdb re-called the reads with MiXCR, one entry per CDR3 protein. The table includes approximately 76,000 distinct CDR3 sequences, approximately 24% detected once. Their antigens remain unidentified. The specimen comprised CD8+ T cells from cultured PBMCs, sampled from culture after CMV antigen stimulation. These receptors all stem from a human donor in good health (CMV status not recorded). Some clones in this sample may be carry-over from other donors' samples. Each CDR3 is given without its conserved first and last residue.

>TRBV4-3|12
ASSHVPGDTEAF
>TRBV4-3|15
ASSQEGTSGRNGELF
>TRBV7-2|13
ASSLGSLMNTEAF
>TRBV6-2/TRBV6-3|12
ASTKTGLVYEQY
>TRBV9|16
ASSVAVRANGNTGELF
>TRBV6-1|14
ASRFGVTELQETQY
>TRBV4-3|13
ASSQDLGTDYEQY
>TRBV7-6|13
ASSQSMEPAYEQY
>TRBV12-3/TRBV12-4|12
ASSLDYSYNEQF
>TRBV12-3/TRBV12-4|12
ASEDGQGPDTQY
>TRBV6-5|13
ASSPSGAGIYEQY
>TRBV11-2|11
ASSLGRGETQY
>TRBV6-6|15
ASSPTSGRVIYNEQF
>TRBV7-5|17
ISVPEARGRLALTYEQY
>TRBV12-3/TRBV12-4|13
ASSLGVGPGQPQH
>TRBV18|11
ASSATVNTEAF
>TRBV6-6|14
ASSRSSGSGTDTQY
>TRBV4-3|13
ASSQESGANEKLF
>TRBV4-3|13
ASSPEGTPWDEQF
>TRBV6-2/TRBV6-3|16
ASSYLQGWYSSYNEQF
>TRBV27|9
ASSQNRVAF
>TRBV7-2|13
ASSWTGSEQETQY
>TRBV7-2|14
ASSLSAGPSYNEQF
>TRBV12-3/TRBV12-4|9
ASSFDRTQY
>TRBV7-2|13
ASSLAGAANYGYT
>TRBV4-3|12
ASSQDFYTPEAF